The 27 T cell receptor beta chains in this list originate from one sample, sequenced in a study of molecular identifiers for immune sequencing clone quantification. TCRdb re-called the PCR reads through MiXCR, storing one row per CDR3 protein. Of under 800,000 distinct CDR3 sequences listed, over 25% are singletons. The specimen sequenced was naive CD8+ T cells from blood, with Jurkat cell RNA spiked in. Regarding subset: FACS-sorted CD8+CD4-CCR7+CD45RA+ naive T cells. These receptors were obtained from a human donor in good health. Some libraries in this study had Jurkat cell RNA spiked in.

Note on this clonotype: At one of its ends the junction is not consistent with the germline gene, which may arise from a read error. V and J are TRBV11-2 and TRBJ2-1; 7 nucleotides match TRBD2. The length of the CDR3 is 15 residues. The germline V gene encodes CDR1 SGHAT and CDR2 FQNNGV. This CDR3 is CASSLLEGGYNERFF. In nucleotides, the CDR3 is TGTGCCAGCAGCTTATTGGAGGGAGGGTACAATGAGCGGTTCTTC.

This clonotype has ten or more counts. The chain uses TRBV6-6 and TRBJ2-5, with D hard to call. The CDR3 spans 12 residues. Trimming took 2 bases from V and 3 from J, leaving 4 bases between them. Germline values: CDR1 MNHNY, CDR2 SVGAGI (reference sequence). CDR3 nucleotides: TGTGCCAGCAGTTACGCGGAAGAGACCCAGTACTTC. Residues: CASSYAEETQYF.

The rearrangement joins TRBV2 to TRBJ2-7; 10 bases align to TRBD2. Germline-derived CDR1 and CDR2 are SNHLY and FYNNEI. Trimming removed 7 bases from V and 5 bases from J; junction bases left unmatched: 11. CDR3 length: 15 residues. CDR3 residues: CASKLSGRAPHEQYF. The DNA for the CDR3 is TGTGCCAGCAAGCTAAGCGGGAGGGCCCCCCACGAGCAGTACTTC.

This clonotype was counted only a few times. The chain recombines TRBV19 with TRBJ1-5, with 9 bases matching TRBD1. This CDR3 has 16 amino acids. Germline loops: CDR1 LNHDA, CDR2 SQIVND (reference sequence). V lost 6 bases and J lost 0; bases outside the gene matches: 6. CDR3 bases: TGTGCCAGTAGACCGGACAGGGGCGATAGCAATCAGCCCCAGCATTTT. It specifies CASRPDRGDSNQPQHF.

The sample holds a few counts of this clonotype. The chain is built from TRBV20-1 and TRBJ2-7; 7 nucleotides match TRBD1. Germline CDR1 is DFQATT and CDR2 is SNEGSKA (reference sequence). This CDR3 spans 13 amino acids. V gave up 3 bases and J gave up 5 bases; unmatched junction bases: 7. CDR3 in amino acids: CSASSGQADEQYF. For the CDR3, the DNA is TGCAGTGCTAGTTCCGGACAGGCCGACGAGCAGTACTTC.

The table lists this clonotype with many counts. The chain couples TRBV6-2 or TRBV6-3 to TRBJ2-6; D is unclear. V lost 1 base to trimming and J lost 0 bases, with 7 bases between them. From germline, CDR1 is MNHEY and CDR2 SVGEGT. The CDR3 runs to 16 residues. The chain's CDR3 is CASSYLPASGANVLTF. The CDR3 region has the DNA TGTGCCAGCAGTTACTTGCCTGCCTCTGGGGCCAACGTCCTGACTTTC.

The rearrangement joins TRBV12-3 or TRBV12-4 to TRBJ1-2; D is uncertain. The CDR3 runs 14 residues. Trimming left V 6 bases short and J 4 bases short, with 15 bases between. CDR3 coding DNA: TGTGCCAGCAGCTCCTCCAGCTGCGTCTATGGCTACACCTTC. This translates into CASSSSSCVYGYTF.

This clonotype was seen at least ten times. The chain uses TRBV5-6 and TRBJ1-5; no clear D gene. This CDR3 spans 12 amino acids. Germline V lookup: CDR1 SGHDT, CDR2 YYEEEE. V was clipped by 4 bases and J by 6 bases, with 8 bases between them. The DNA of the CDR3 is TGTGCCAGCAGCCGTAACGGTCAGCCCCAGCATTTT. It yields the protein CASSRNGQPQHF.

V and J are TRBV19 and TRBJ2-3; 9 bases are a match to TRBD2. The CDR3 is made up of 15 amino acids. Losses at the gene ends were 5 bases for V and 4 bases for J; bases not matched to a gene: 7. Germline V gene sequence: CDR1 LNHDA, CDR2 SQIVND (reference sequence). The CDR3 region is CASSGSGGSSDTQYF. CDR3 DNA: TGTGCCAGTAGTGGGAGCGGGGGGTCCTCAGATACGCAGTATTTT.

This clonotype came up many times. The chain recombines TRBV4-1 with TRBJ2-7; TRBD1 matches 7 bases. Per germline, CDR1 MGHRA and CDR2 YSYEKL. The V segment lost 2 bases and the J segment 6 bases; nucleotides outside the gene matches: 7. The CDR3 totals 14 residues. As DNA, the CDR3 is TGCGCCAGCAGCCAATTTGTACCAGGGGGCGAGCAGTACTTC. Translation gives CASSQFVPGGEQYF.

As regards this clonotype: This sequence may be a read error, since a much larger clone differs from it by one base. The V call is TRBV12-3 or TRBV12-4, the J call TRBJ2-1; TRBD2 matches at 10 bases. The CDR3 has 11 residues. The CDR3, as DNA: TGTGCCAGCAGCTTAGCGGGGGGTCGGTTCTTC. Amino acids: CASSLAGGRFF.

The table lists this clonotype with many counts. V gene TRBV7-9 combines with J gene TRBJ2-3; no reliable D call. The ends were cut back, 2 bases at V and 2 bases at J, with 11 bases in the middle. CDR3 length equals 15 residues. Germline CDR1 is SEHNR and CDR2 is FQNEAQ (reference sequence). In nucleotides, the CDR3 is TGTGCCAGCAGCTTAAGTGGGTCACACACAGATACGCAGTATTTT. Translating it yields CASSLSGSHTDTQYF.

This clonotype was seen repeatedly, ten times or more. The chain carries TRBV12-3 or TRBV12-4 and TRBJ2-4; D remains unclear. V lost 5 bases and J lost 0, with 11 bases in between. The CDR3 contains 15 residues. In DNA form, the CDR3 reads TGTGCCAGCAGTCCTCAGGAGATAGCCAAAAACATTCAGTACTTC. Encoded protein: CASSPQEIAKNIQYF.

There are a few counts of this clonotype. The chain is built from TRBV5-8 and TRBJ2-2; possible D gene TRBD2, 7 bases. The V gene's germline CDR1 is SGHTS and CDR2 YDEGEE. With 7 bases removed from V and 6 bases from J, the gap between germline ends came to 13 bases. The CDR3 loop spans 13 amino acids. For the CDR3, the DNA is TGTGCCAGCCGGGGGGCGTTGGCCGGGGAGCTGTTTTTT. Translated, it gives CASRGALAGELFF. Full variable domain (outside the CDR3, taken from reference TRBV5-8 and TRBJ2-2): EAGVTQSPTHLIKTRGQQATLRCSPISGHTSVYWYQQALGLGLQFLLWYDEGEERNRGNFPPRFSGRQFPNYSSELNVNALELEDSALYLCASRGALAGELFFGEGSRLTVL.

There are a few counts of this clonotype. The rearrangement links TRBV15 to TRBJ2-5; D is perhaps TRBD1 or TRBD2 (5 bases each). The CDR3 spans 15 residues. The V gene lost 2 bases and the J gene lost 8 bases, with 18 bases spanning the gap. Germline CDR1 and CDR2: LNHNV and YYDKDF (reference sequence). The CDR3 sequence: CATSRNLGATSTQYF. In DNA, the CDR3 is TGTGCCACCAGCAGAAATCTCGGGGCAACGAGTACCCAGTACTTC.

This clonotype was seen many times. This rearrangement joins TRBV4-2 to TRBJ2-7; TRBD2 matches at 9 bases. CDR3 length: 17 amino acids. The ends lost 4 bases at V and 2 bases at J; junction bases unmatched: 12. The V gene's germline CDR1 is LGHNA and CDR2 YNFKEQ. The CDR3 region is CASSLGELAGTAYEQYF. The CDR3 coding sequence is TGTGCCAGCAGCCTGGGCGAACTAGCGGGTACCGCCTACGAGCAGTACTTC.

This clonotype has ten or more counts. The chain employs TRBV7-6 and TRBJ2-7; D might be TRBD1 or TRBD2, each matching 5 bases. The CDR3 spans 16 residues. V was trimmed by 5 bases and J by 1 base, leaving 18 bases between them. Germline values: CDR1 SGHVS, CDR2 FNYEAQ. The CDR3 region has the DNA TGTGCCAGCAGCCCAGGGCCCGGGACCCTATCCTACGAGCAGTACTTC. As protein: CASSPGPGTLSYEQYF.

CDR3 sequence: CATLASGRSEDKQFF. CDR3 in DNA: TGTGCCACTCTAGCTAGCGGGAGAAGTGAGGATAAGCAGTTCTTC. V usage is TRBV10-3 and J usage is TRBJ2-1, with 10 bases aligning to TRBD2. From germline, CDR1 is ENHRY and CDR2 SYGVKD. The trim removed 10 bases at V and 11 bases at J, leaving 17 bases unmatched. This CDR3 is 15 amino acids long.

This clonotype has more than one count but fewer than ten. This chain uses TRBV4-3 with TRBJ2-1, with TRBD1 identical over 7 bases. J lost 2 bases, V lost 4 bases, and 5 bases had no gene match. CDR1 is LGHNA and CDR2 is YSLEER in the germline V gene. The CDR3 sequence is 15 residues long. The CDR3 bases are TGCGCCAGCAGCCTCCAACAGGGGACCTACAATGAGCAGTTCTTC. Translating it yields CASSLQQGTYNEQFF.

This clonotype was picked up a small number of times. CDR3 nucleotide sequence: TGCGCCAGCATGGGTGTTAGCGGGAGGGCCGATGTGTCAGATACGCAGTATTTT. Residues: CASMGVSGRADVSDTQYF. The chain carries TRBV5-1 and TRBJ2-3, with 11 bases that match TRBD2. The CDR3 runs 18 residues. The germline CDR1 and CDR2 sequences are SGHRS and YFSETQ. The J segment lost 4 bases and the V segment lost 6 bases, leaving 16 bases of the junction unmatched.

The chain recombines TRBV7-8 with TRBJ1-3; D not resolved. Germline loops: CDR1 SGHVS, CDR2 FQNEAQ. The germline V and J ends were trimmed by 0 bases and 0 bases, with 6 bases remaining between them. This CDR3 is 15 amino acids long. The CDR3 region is CASSLAGLSGNTIYF. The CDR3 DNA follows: TGTGCCAGCAGCTTAGCTGGGCTCTCTGGAAACACCATATATTTT.

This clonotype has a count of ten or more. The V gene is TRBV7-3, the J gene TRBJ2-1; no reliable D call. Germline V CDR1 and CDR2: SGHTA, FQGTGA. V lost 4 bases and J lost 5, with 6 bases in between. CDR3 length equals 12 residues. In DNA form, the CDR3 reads TGTGCCAGCAGCTCCGTAGACAATGAGCAGTTCTTC. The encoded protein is CASSSVDNEQFF.

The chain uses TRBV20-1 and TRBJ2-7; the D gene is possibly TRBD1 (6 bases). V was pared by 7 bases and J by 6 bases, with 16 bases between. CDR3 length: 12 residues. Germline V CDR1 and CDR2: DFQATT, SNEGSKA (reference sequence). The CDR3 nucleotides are TGCAGTGGCCAGGGGTTGGGGTCCGAGCAGTACTTC. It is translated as CSGQGLGSEQYF.

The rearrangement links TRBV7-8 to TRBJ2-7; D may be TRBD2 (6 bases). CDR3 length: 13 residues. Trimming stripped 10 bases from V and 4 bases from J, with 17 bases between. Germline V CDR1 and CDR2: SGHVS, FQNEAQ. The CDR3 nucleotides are TGTGCCACCGGTGCGGGGAGGAGGTACGAGCAGTACTTC. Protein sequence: CATGAGRRYEQYF. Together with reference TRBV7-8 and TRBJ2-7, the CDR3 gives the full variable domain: GAGVSQSPRYKVAKRGQDVALRCDPISGHVSLFWYQQALGQGPEFLTYFQNEAQLDKSGLPSDRFFAERPEGSVSTLKIQRTQQEDSAVYLCATGAGRRYEQYFGPGTRLTVT.

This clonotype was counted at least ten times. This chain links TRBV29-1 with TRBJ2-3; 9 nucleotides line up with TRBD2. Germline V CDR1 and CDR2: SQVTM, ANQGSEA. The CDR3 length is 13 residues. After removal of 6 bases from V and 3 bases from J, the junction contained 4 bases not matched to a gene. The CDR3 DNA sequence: TGCAGCGTGTCTAGCGGGACAACAGATACGCAGTATTTT. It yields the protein CSVSSGTTDTQYF.

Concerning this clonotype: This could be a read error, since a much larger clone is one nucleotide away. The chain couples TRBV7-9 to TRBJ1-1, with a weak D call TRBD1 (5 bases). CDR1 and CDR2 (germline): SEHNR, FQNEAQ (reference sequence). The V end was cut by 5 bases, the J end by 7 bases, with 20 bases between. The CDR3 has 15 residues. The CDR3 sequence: CASSPRTYFIFEAFF. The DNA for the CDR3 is TGTGCCAGCAGCCCCCGGACATATTTCATATTTGAAGCTTTCTTT.

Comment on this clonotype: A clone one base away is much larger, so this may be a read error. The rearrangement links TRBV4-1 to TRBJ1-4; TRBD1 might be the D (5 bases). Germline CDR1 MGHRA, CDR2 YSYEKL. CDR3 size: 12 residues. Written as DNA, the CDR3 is TGCACCAGCAGCCAAGATAGCAGACAGCTGTTTTTT. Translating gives CTSSQDSRQLFF.